A selection of T cell receptor beta chains follows, all from one sample in a study of T cell responses to AZD1222 COVID-19 vaccine. Sequenced by immunoSEQ multiplex PCR; TCRdb stores in-frame clones only, minus some. Of around 140,000 clones listed, approximately 93% are singletons. Sequenced material: peripheral blood, taken on day 0 of AZD1222 vaccination. The receptors come from an adult in good health. CDR3s include the opening cysteine and the closing phenylalanine or tryptophan. D genes are given only for firm matches.

j_call d_call v_call cdr3_nt cdr3_aa
TRBJ1-1 TRBD1 TRBV12-5 TGTGCTAGTGGTTTGGCCTCGGGAACAGGGGCAAGAGGGGACACTGAAGCTTTCTTT CASGLASGTGARGDTEAFF
TRBJ1-2 TRBD1 TRBV19 TGTGCCAGTAGTCCCCGGACAGGTGGCTACACCTTC CASSPRTGGYTF
TRBJ2-1 . TRBV7-6 TGTGCCAGCAGTACGCCGGGACACTCCTACAATGAGCAGTTCTTC CASSTPGHSYNEQFF
TRBJ2-7 TRBD2 TRBV28 TGTGCCAGCAGTTTGGCGGGGGAGGCCTACGAGCAGTACTTC CASSLAGEAYEQYF
TRBJ2-1 TRBD2 TRBV5-1 TGCGCCAGCAGCTTGGGGCTAGCGGGAGGGTATGATTTCTACAATGAGCAGTTCTTC CASSLGLAGGYDFYNEQFF
TRBJ1-1 . TRBV2 TGTGCCAGCAGTGAATGGGTCAGCCCGAACACTGAAGCTTTCTTT CASSEWVSPNTEAFF
TRBJ1-1 TRBD1 TRBV7-8 TGTGCCAGCAGCACAGCCGGGACAGTGAACACTGAAGCTTTCTTT CASSTAGTVNTEAFF
TRBJ2-7 TRBD2 TRBV20-1 TGCAGTGCTAGTAGGGGAGACACCGGGGGGGACGAGCAGTACTTC CSASRGDTGGDEQYF
TRBJ2-5 . TRBV6-5 TGTGCCAGCAGCTCCAATAAAGGGGGGACCCAGTACTTC CASSSNKGGTQYF
TRBJ2-5 TRBD2 TRBV27 TGTGCCAGCAGTCCCCGGGGGGTGGCGACCCAGTACTTC CASSPRGVATQYF
TRBJ1-6 . TRBV14 TGTGCCAGCAGCCGAGGAGGGGCTGAGAATTCACCCCTCCACTTT CASSRGGAENSPLHF